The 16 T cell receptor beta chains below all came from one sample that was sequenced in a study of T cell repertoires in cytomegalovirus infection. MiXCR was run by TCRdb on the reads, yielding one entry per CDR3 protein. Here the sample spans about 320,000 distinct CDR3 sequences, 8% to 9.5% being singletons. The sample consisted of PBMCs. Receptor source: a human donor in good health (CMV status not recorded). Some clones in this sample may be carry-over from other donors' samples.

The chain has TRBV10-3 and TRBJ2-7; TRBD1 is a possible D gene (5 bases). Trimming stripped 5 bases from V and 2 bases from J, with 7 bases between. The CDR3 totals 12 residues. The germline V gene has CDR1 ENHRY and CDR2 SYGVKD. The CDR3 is CAISSTAYEQYF. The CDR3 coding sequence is TGTGCCATCAGTTCGACAGCCTACGAGCAGTACTTC.

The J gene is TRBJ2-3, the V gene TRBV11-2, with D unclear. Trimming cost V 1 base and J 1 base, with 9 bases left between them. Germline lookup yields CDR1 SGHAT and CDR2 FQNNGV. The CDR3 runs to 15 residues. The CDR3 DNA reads TGTGCCAGCAGCTTAGTCCCCCTCCGCACAGATACGCAGTATTTT. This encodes CASSLVPLRTDTQYF.

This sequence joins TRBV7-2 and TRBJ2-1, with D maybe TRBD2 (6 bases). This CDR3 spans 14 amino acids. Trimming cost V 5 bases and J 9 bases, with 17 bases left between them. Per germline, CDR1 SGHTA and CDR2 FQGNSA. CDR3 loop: CASSTSEEGPEQFF. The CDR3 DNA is TGTGCCAGCAGCACGTCCGAGGAGGGGCCTGAGCAGTTCTTC.

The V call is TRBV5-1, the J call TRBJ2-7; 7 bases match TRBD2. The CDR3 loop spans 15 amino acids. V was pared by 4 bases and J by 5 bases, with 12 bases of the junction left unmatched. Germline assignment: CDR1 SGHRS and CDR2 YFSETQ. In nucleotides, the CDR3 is TGCGCCAGCAGCCGTGGGGAGGGGCCCTTCCACGAGCAGTACTTC. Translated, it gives CASSRGEGPFHEQYF. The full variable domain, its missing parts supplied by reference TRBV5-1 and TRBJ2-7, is KAGVTQTPRYLIKTRGQQVTLSCSPISGHRSVSWYQQTPGQGLQFLFEYFSETQRNKGNFPGRFSGRQFSNSRSEMNVSTLELGDSALYLCASSRGEGPFHEQYFGPGTRLTVT.

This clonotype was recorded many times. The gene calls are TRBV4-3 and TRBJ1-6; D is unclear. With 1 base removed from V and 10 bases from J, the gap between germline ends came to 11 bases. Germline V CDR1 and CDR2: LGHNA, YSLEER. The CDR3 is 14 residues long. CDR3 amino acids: CASSQVREESPLHF. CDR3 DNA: TGCGCCAGCAGCCAAGTGAGGGAAGAATCACCCCTCCACTTT.

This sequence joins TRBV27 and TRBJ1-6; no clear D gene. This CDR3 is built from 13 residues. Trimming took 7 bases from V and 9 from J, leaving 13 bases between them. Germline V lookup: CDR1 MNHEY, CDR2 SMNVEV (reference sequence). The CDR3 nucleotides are TGTGCCAGCATGGGAAGGGAGGGTTCACCCCTCCACTTT. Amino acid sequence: CASMGREGSPLHF.

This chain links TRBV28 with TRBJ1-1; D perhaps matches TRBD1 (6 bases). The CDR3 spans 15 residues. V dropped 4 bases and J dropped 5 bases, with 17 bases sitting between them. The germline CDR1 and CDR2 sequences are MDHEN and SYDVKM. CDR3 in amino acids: CASSSRATGQTEAFF. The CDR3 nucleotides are TGTGCCAGCAGTTCCCGGGCGACAGGCCAAACTGAAGCTTTCTTT.

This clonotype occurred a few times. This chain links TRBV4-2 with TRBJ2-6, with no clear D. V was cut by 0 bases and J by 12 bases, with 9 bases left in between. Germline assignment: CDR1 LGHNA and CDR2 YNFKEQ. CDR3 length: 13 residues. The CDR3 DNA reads TGTGCCAGCAGCCAAGAAGGATACTGCGTCCTGACTTTC. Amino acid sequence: CASSQEGYCVLTF.

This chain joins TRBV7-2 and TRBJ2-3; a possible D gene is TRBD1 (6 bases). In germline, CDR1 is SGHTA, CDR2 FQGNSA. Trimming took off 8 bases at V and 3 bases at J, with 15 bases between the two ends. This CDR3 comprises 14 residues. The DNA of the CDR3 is TGTGCCAGCTCAGGGGAGTTCGGGACAGATACGCAGTATTTT. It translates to CASSGEFGTDTQYF.

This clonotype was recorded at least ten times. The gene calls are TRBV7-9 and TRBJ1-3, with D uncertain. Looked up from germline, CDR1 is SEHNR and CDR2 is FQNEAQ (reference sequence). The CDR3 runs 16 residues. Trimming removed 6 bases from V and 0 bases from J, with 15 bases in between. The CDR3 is CASSPKRRTSGNTIYF. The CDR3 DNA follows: TGTGCCAGCAGTCCAAAGCGGCGGACCTCTGGAAACACCATATATTTT. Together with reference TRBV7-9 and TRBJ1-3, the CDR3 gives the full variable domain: DTGVSQNPRHKITKRGQNVTFRCDPISEHNRLYWYRQTLGQGPEFLTYFQNEAQLEKSRLLSDRFSAERPKGSFSTLEIQRTEQGDSAMYLCASSPKRRTSGNTIYFGEGSWLTVV.

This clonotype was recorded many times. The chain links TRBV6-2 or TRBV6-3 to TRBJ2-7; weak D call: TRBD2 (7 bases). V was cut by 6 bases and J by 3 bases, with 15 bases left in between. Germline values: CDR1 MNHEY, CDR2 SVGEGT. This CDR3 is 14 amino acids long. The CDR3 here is CASSGGPLGYEQYF. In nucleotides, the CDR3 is TGTGCCAGCAGCGGGGGGCCCCTTGGCTACGAGCAGTACTTC.

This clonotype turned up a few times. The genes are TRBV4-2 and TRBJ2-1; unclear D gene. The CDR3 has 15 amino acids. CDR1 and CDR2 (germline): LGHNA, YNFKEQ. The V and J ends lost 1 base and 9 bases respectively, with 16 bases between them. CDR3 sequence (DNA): TGTGCCAGCAGCCAAGGGATTAACCCCGGGCTTGAGCAGTTCTTC. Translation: CASSQGINPGLEQFF.

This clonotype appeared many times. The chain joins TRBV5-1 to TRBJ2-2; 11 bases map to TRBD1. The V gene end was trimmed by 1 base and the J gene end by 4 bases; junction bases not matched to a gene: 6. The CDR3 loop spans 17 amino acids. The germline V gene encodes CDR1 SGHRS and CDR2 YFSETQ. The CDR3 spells CASSLISGQGGTGELFF. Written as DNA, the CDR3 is TGCGCCAGCAGCTTGATATCGGGACAGGGGGGCACCGGGGAGCTGTTTTTT. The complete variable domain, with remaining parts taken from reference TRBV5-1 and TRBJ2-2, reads KAGVTQTPRYLIKTRGQQVTLSCSPISGHRSVSWYQQTPGQGLQFLFEYFSETQRNKGNFPGRFSGRQFSNSRSEMNVSTLELGDSALYLCASSLISGQGGTGELFFGEGSRLTVL.

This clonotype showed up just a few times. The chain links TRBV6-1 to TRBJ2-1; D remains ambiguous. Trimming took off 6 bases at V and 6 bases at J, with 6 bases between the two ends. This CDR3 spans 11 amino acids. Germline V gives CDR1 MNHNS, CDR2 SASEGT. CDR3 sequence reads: CASRKTNEQFF. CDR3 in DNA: TGTGCCAGCAGGAAGACCAATGAGCAGTTCTTC.

The CDR3 is CASSPPMGPGELFF. CDR3 sequence (DNA): TGTGCCAGCAGCCCCCCAATGGGACCCGGGGAGCTGTTTTTT. The chain couples TRBV11-3 to TRBJ2-2, with D possibly called TRBD1 or TRBD2 (5 bases each). The germline V and J ends were trimmed by 5 bases and 6 bases, with 13 bases remaining between them. The CDR3 contains 14 residues. Germline V lookup: CDR1 SGHNT, CDR2 YENEEA.

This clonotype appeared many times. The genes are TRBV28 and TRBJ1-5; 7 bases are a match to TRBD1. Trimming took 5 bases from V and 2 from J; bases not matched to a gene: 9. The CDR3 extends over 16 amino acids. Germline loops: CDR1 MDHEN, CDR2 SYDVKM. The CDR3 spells CASSPLLGTGNQPQHF. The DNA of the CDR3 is TGTGCCAGCAGTCCCCTCCTCGGGACAGGCAATCAGCCCCAGCATTTT. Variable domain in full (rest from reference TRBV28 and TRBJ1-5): DVKVTQSSRYLVKRTGEKVFLECVQDMDHENMFWYRQDPGLGLRLIYFSYDVKMKEKGDIPEGYSVSREKKERFSLILESASTNQTSMYLCASSPLLGTGNQPQHFGDGTRLSIL.